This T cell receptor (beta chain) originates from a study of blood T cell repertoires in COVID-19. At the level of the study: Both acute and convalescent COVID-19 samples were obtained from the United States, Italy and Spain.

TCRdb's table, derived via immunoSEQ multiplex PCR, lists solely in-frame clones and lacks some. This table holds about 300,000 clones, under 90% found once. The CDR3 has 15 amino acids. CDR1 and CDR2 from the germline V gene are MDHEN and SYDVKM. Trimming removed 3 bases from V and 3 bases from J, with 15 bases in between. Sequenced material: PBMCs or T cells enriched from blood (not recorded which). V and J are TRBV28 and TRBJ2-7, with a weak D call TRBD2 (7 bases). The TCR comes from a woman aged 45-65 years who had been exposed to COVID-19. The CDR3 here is CASSLLLGGGYEQYF. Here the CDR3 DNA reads TGTGCCAGCAGTTTGTTGTTAGGGGGGGGCTACGAGCAGTACTTC.